Listed below are T cell receptor beta chains from one sample, sequenced in a study of control samples from healthy donors and cancer patients. Produced via immunoSEQ multiplex PCR; TCRdb's table is partial and in-frame only. The table has about 77,000 clones, about 92% seen once; the top ten hold 5.5% to 6.5%. The sequenced sample consisted of blood. These TCRs come from a woman in her fifties or sixties in good health. Both conserved end residues are part of each CDR3.

cdr3_length	j_call	v_call	cdr3_aa
14	TRBJ1-1	TRBV6-2/TRBV6-3	CASSTTTGTGESFF
14	TRBJ2-1	TRBV9	CASSVRSLANEQFF
15	TRBJ2-7	TRBV10-3	CAISPGLAGEGEQYF
15	TRBJ2-7	TRBV28	CASSRTGGSGYEQYF
14	TRBJ1-1	TRBV6-5	CASSPSGTGGKAFF
15	TRBJ2-5	TRBV9	CASSGGSGRGETQYF
12	TRBJ2-3	TRBV30	CASIGTRNTQYF
15	TRBJ2-2	TRBV10-3	CAISVGLGNTGELFF
12	TRBJ1-2	TRBV5-4	CASRLLGQDYTF
15	TRBJ1-2	TRBV18	CASSPSGWENYGYTF
16	TRBJ2-3	TRBV7-8	CASSLFSSGNTDTQYF
10	TRBJ1-3	TRBV12-3/TRBV12-4	CASSGNTIYF
13	TRBJ1-1	TRBV7-2	CASSSALNTEAFF
13	TRBJ2-3	TRBV25-1	CASRSAGGDTQYF
15	TRBJ1-6	TRBV5-1	CASSLERQPNSPLHF
15	TRBJ1-3	TRBV7-2	CASSLWDSSGNTIYF
17	TRBJ2-7	TRBV11-2	CASSLASDEVSSYEQYF
14	TRBJ2-3	TRBV28	CASSPVLGTDTQYF
16	TRBJ2-3	TRBV4-3	CASSQDRASGLDTQYF
10	TRBJ1-2	TRBV20-1	CSARLHGYTF
15	TRBJ1-4	TRBV2	CASRWDGQGYEKLFF
13	TRBJ2-1	TRBV29-1	CSVVRFRTNEQFF
14	TRBJ1-5	TRBV4-2	CASRGTTGGQPQHF
13	TRBJ1-2	TRBV19	CASSIDSRYGYTF
12	TRBJ2-5	TRBV30	CAWTVGSETQYF
14	TRBJ2-7	TRBV2	CASRVAWESYEQYF
15	TRBJ2-7	TRBV28	CASRLAGGLSYEQYF
15	TRBJ1-1	TRBV27	CASSAHTGAGTEAFF
18	TRBJ2-3	TRBV11-3	CASSLGSAGTVGADTQYF
12	TRBJ1-5	TRBV15	CATSRDNQPQHF
14	TRBJ1-6	TRBV27	CASRLSSYNSPLHF
15	TRBJ1-1	TRBV19	CASSTQDRAGTEAFF
11	TRBJ2-1	TRBV5-1	CASMWESEQFF
13	TRBJ1-1	TRBV15	CATSSDSITEAFF
14	TRBJ2-5	TRBV5-1	CASSSSQLGETQYF
14	TRBJ1-2	TRBV7-9	CASSFGGRNYGYTF
12	TRBJ2-7	TRBV28	CASDRKGYEQYF
15	TRBJ1-4	TRBV7-9	CASRLGVGSYEKLFF
16	TRBJ1-3	TRBV28	CASSLVQASSGNTIYF
13	TRBJ1-1	TRBV24-1	CATSDAGGTEAFF
13	TRBJ2-5	TRBV30	CAWSTGTQETQYF
12	TRBJ1-1	TRBV29-1	CSATVLNTEAFF
14	TRBJ1-1	TRBV6-4	CASRRGGEDTEAFF
15	TRBJ2-5	TRBV9	CASSVGAGGIETQYF
12	TRBJ2-1	TRBV7-9	CASLIQYNEQFF
13	TRBJ1-4	TRBV15	CATSRDPGEKLFF
13	TRBJ2-7	TRBV5-4	CASSPTDFYEQYF
13	TRBJ1-5	TRBV2	CASSRRQAQPQHF
14	TRBJ2-7	TRBV9	CASSLRQGSYEQYF
13	TRBJ2-7	TRBV6-5	CASSYSRAYEQYF
15	TRBJ2-5	TRBV3-1/TRBV3-2	CASSQPGTSPETQYF
18	TRBJ1-2	TRBV5-1	CASSEVPPRPPSIYGYTF
14	TRBJ1-5	TRBV3-1/TRBV3-2	CASSQVGQRQPQHF
18	TRBJ2-3	TRBV27	CASSSIGLAGGPIDTQYF